The clone carrying this T cell receptor beta chain was observed a single time. This entry is derived from a study of T cell responses to AZD1222 COVID-19 vaccine. The protocol was immunoSEQ multiplex PCR, while the TCRdb copy is restricted to in-frame clones and leaves out a portion. This table holds 70,000 to 95,000 clones, around 80% found once. The CDR3 is 12 residues long. The germline V and J ends were trimmed by 7 bases and 15 bases, with 17 bases remaining between them. Looked up from germline, CDR1 is SGHTS and CDR2 is YDEGEE. The sequence was obtained from an adult in good health. This specimen was peripheral blood, taken on day 0 of AZD1222 vaccination. This rearrangement joins TRBV5-8 to TRBJ1-6; D is ambiguous. CDR3 loop: CASAADDRRLHF. The CDR3 DNA sequence: TGTGCCAGCGCCGCGGACGATCGCCGCCTCCACTTT. Full variable domain (outside the CDR3, taken from reference TRBV5-8 and TRBJ1-6): EAGVTQSPTHLIKTRGQQATLRCSPISGHTSVYWYQQALGLGLQFLLWYDEGEERNRGNFPPRFSGRQFPNYSSELNVNALELEDSALYLCASAADDRRLHFGNGTRLTVT.